The 21 T cell receptor beta chains given below trace back to one sample, sequenced in a study of blood T cell repertoires in COVID-19. The table came from immunoSEQ multiplex PCR; TCRdb's copy has only in-frame clones and leaves some out. The sample consists of 300,000 to 400,000 clones, roughly 85% of them appearing once. The sample comprised PBMCs or T cells enriched from blood (not recorded which). The receptors were sampled from a woman in her 30s who had been exposed to COVID-19.

This chain connects TRBV6-5 to TRBJ1-1; D perhaps matches TRBD1 (6 bases). This CDR3 contains 13 residues. CDR1 is MNHEY, CDR2 SVGAGI, per germline. The V and J ends lost 6 bases and 4 bases respectively, with 12 bases between them. The CDR3 region is CASRFRGGTEAFF. CDR3 nucleotide sequence: TGTGCCAGCAGGTTCAGGGGTGGCACTGAAGCTTTCTTT.

The chain carries TRBV15 and TRBJ2-4; D might be TRBD1 (6 bases). From germline, CDR1 is LNHNV and CDR2 YYDKDF (reference sequence). This CDR3 is 17 amino acids long. V was pared by 5 bases and J by 2 bases, with 19 bases between. The CDR3 is CATSGYRVGVSKNIQYF. As DNA, the CDR3 is TGTGCCACCAGCGGGTACAGGGTGGGGGTGTCCAAAAACATTCAGTACTTC.

The chain has TRBV7-9 and TRBJ1-1; unclear D gene. CDR3 size: 13 residues. Germline CDR1 reads SEHNR; CDR2 reads FQNEAQ (reference sequence). The V gene lost 6 bases and the J gene lost 3 bases, with 11 bases spanning the gap. As DNA, the CDR3 is TGTGCCAGCAGAGAGGTCATCCACACTGAAGCTTTCTTT. This codes for CASREVIHTEAFF.

V gene TRBV28 combines with J gene TRBJ2-3, with 7 nucleotides matching TRBD1. There are 15 residues in the CDR3. Looked up from germline, CDR1 is MDHEN and CDR2 is SYDVKM. V shed 8 bases, J shed 4 bases, and the junction held 12 bases outside the gene matches. Written as DNA, the CDR3 is TGTGCCAGCGGCCTGACAGGGACGCTAGCAGATACGCAGTATTTT. It translates to CASGLTGTLADTQYF.

This chain's CDR3 is CAISETGFNEQFF. CDR3 coding DNA: TGTGCCATCAGTGAGACAGGGTTCAATGAGCAGTTCTTC. The chain carries TRBV10-3 and TRBJ2-1; tentative D call: TRBD1 (6 bases). Germline-derived CDR1 and CDR2 are ENHRY and SYGVKD. Trimming pared 2 bases from V and 6 bases from J, leaving 8 bases between. This CDR3 region has 13 residues.

This clone showed up just once. The chain is built from TRBV11-2 and TRBJ2-7; the D is unclear. The CDR3 has 12 amino acids. The V end lost 5 bases, the J end lost 4 bases, and 9 bases lay between the germline ends. The germline V gene has CDR1 SGHAT and CDR2 FQNNGV. The CDR3 is CASSLIEYEQYF. CDR3 in DNA: TGTGCCAGCAGCCTGATCGAGTACGAGCAGTACTTC.

The chain employs TRBV5-1 and TRBJ2-5; TRBD1 might be the D (5 bases). Germline V gives CDR1 SGHRS, CDR2 YFSETQ. The CDR3 has 16 residues. With 0 bases removed from V and 5 bases from J, the gap between germline ends came to 17 bases. Here the CDR3 reads CASSLGVGRLGETQYF. DNA for the CDR3: TGCGCCAGCAGCTTGGGAGTGGGGCGGCTGGGGGAGACCCAGTACTTC.

This clone was observed once. J is TRBJ1-2 and V is TRBV28; TRBD1 might be the D (6 bases). Germline-derived CDR1 and CDR2 are MDHEN and SYDVKM. Trimming cost V 5 bases and J 5 bases, with 30 bases left between them. CDR3 length equals 19 residues. Written as DNA, the CDR3 is TGTGCCAGCAGTCTTGATAAGTGGGGGCAGCCTCGTAGACTTTATGGCTACACCTTC. Translation: CASSLDKWGQPRRLYGYTF.

CDR3 sequence reads: CASSIGGYQETQYF. The CDR3 DNA follows: TGTGCCAGCAGTATCGGAGGGTACCAAGAGACCCAGTACTTC. The J gene is TRBJ2-5, the V gene TRBV7-2; D is perhaps TRBD2 (6 bases). Germline loops: CDR1 SGHTA, CDR2 FQGNSA. The CDR3 loop spans 14 amino acids. V was shortened by 6 bases and J by 0 bases, with 11 bases between the two germline ends.

This chain connects TRBV2 to TRBJ1-6, with D perhaps matching TRBD1 (5 bases). Germline assignment: CDR1 SNHLY and CDR2 FYNNEI. Trimming stripped 6 bases from V and 7 bases from J, with 10 bases between. The CDR3 totals 13 residues. In DNA, the CDR3 is TGTGCCAGCAGCAGGGCGAAGAATTCACCCCTCCACTTT. As protein: CASSRAKNSPLHF.

The rearrangement links TRBV1 to TRBJ2-7; the listed D gene, TRBD1, was not tested against the DNA. TRBV1 is designated a pseudogene. The CDR3 totals 19 residues. The CDR3 sequence is CTSSPPAGDTGGPHYEQYF. In DNA form, the CDR3 reads TGCACCAGCAGCCCCCCCGCAGGCGATACAGGGGGCCCACACTACGAGCAGTACTTC.

This chain joins TRBV2 and TRBJ2-5; a weak D match, TRBD2 (6 bases). Germline CDR1 reads SNHLY; CDR2 reads FYNNEI. Trimming pared 6 bases from V and 7 bases from J, leaving 15 bases between. CDR3 length: 13 amino acids. CDR3: CASRGDEEGTQYF. Here the CDR3 DNA reads TGTGCCAGCAGGGGGGACGAGGAGGGGACCCAGTACTTC.

This clone was detected a few times. The chain has TRBV20-1 and TRBJ2-7; 9 bases map to TRBD2. Trimming at V came to 3 bases and at J to 3 bases, leaving 3 bases not matched to a gene. CDR1 is DFQATT, CDR2 SNEGSKA, per germline (reference sequence). The length of the CDR3 is 13 residues. In nucleotides, the CDR3 is TGCAGTGCTAGTCTAGCGGGACGCTACGAGCAGTACTTC. It yields the protein CSASLAGRYEQYF.

The J gene is TRBJ2-2, the V gene TRBV2; 7 positions agree with TRBD2. J gave up 1 base and V 3 bases, and 2 bases lay outside the gene matches. The CDR3 extends over 15 amino acids. Looked up from germline, CDR1 is SNHLY and CDR2 is FYNNEI. The CDR3 loop reads CASSEASGNTGELFF. In DNA, the CDR3 is TGTGCCAGCAGTGAGGCTAGCGGGAACACCGGGGAGCTGTTTTTT.

The V call is TRBV7-8, the J call TRBJ1-1; possible D gene TRBD1, 6 bases. Germline V gene data show CDR1 as SGHVS and CDR2 as FQNEAQ. The CDR3 has 13 residues. V lost 7 bases and J 6 bases, leaving 15 bases between the germline ends. In nucleotides, the CDR3 is TGTGCCAGCATCAAGAACAGGGCCGCTGAAGCTTTCTTT. This encodes CASIKNRAAEAFF.

In its sample, this clone was seen many times. Distinct nucleotide sequences in the sample also encode this CDR3. The chain joins TRBV30 to TRBJ1-4; no reliable D call. Germline CDR1 GTSNPN, CDR2 SVGIG (reference sequence). The CDR3 is 12 amino acids. Trimming removed 3 bases from V and 8 bases from J, with 10 bases in between. CDR3 bases: TGTGCCTGGAGCGCACTTAAGGAAAAACTGTTTTTT. This translates into CAWSALKEKLFF.

The V gene is TRBV6-4, the J gene TRBJ2-1, with D maybe TRBD2 (5 bases). V lost 7 bases and J lost 1, with 11 bases in between. From germline, CDR1 is MRHNA and CDR2 SNTAGT. This CDR3 region has 14 residues. This CDR3 reads CASIEGSSYNEQFF. The CDR3 bases are TGTGCCAGCATAGAGGGTTCGTCCTACAATGAGCAGTTCTTC.

The V and J genes are TRBV4-2 and TRBJ2-3, with D possibly matching TRBD2 (6 bases). The V end lost 1 base, the J end lost 6 bases, and 14 bases lay between the germline ends. The CDR3 consists of 15 residues. Per germline, CDR1 LGHNA and CDR2 YNFKEQ. CDR3 sequence (DNA): TGTGCCAGCAGCCAAGGGTGGAGGGCCGAGGATACGCAGTATTTT. Translation: CASSQGWRAEDTQYF.

This clone was found once. V gene TRBV4-3 combines with J gene TRBJ2-2; 8 bases line up with TRBD2. Losses at the gene ends were 1 base for V and 5 bases for J; bases not matched to a gene: 12. The V gene's germline CDR1 is LGHNA and CDR2 YSLEER. The CDR3 is 18 residues long. The CDR3 region is CASSQGAMAGGGTGELFF. The CDR3 DNA sequence: TGCGCCAGCAGCCAAGGGGCTATGGCGGGGGGTGGGACCGGGGAGCTGTTTTTT.

The rearrangement joins TRBV5-1 to TRBJ2-7; D ambiguous. The V end was cut by 7 bases, the J end by 2 bases, with 16 bases between. The CDR3 sequence is 14 residues long. CDR1 SGHRS and CDR2 YFSETQ come from the germline V gene. This CDR3 is CASAITLKTYEQYF. The DNA of the CDR3 is TGCGCCAGCGCCATAACTTTAAAGACCTACGAGCAGTACTTC.

This clone is a singleton in its sample. The chain joins TRBV19 to TRBJ2-1; 8 nucleotides match TRBD1. The length of the CDR3 is 16 residues. V was clipped by 4 bases and J by 12 bases; unmatched bases: 17. Germline-derived CDR1 and CDR2 are LNHDA and SQIVND (reference sequence). The CDR3 nucleotides are TGTGCCAGTAGTAAGCGGACAGGGTTCCCACCTTTTCGGCAGTTCTTC. Its translation: CASSKRTGFPPFRQFF. Full variable domain (missing parts from reference TRBV19 and TRBJ2-1): DGGITQSPKYLFRKEGQNVTLSCEQNLNHDAMYWYRQDPGQGLRLIYYSQIVNDFQKGDIAEGYSVSREKKESFPLTVTSAQKNPTAFYLCASSKRTGFPPFRQFFGPGTRLTVL.